This T cell receptor beta chain was identified during a study of CD8+ T cells in alopecia areata. Study results and caveats: Lesional scalp exceeded normal scalp in clonality, especially in alopecia totalis/universalis.

The V gene lost 0 bases and the J gene lost 5 bases, with 12 bases spanning the gap. This CDR3 has 16 amino acids. From germline, CDR1 is SGHNT and CDR2 YYREEE (reference sequence). Extraction and reverse transcription of RNA yielded cDNA as the sequencing template. The table came from immunoSEQ multiplex PCR; TCRdb's copy has only in-frame clones and leaves some out. This table has 150,000 to 200,000 clones, 55% to 75% appearing once. On this clone: Antigen: not known.

Treatment described: oral pan-JAK inhibitor, 5-10 mg twice daily. Punch biopsies of lesional scalp, plus peripheral blood, were taken from alopecia areata patients. The sequence came from a human donor with alopecia areata. This specimen was CD4+ T cells sorted from blood, taken at week 4, from a patient treated with tofacitinib. The chain recombines TRBV5-4 with TRBJ2-6; D is uncertain. The DNA of the CDR3 is TGTGCCAGCAGCTTGGGGGGTCCCTTTCGGGCCAACGTCCTGACTTTC. This encodes CASSLGGPFRANVLTF.